Described below is a single TCR beta chain sequence and its context. Using immunoSEQ multiplex PCR, the repertoire was profiled, and TCRdb retains in-frame clones only, with some absent. The sample shows 650,000 to 950,000 clones, around 85% of them seen only once. These data originate in a study of shared T cell receptors in the human thymus. The trim removed 1 base at V and 3 bases at J, leaving 5 bases unmatched. Looked up from germline, CDR1 is MDHEN and CDR2 is SYDVKM. The CDR3 spans 15 residues. Separately, the same data were catalogued under a study of human thymus T cells.

The chain joins TRBV28 to TRBJ1-2, with TRBD1 identical over 7 bases. Sequencing was performed on thymocytes. This sequence was found in a girl in the first two years of life with a congenital heart defect. CDR3 sequence: CASSLLGGIYYGYTF. The CDR3 coding sequence is TGTGCCAGCAGTTTATTAGGGGGCATATACTATGGCTACACCTTC.